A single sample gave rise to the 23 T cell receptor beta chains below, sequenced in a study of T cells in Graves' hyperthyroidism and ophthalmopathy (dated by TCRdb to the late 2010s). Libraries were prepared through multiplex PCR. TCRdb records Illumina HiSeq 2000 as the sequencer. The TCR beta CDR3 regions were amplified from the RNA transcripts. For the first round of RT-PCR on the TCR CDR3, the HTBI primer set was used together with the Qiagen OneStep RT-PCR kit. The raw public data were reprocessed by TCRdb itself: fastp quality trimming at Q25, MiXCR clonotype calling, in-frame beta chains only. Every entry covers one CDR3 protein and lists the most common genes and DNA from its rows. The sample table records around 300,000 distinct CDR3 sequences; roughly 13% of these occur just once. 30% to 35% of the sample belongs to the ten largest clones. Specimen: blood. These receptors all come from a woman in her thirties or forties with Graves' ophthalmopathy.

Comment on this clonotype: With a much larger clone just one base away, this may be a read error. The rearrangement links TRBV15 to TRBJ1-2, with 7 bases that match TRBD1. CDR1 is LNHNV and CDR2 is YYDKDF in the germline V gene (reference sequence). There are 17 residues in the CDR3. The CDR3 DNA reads TGTGCCACCGGCAGAGTTCCACTAAGCAAGGGGGCGCGTGGCTACACCTTC. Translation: CATGRVPLSKGARGYTF.

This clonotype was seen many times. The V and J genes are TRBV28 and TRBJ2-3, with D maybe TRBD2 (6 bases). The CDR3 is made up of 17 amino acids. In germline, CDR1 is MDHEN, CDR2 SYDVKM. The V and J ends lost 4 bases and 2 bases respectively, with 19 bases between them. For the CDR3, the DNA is TGTGCCAGCAGTTCTTTCCCGGGACTTGAACACACAGATACGCAGTATTTT. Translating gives CASSSFPGLEHTDTQYF.

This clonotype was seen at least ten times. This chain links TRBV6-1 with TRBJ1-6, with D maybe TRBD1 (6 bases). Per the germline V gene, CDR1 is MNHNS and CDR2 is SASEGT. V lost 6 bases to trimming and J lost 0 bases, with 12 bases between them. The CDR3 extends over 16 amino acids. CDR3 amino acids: CASRTGASSYNSPLHF. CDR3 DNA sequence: TGTGCCAGCAGAACGGGGGCCAGCTCCTATAATTCACCCCTCCACTTT.

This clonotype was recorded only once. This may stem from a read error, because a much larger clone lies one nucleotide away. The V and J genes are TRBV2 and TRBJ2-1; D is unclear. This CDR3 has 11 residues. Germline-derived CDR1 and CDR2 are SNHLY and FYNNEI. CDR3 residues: CATSFPNEQFF. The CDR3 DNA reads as TGTGCCACCAGTTTCCCCAATGAGCAGTTCTTC.

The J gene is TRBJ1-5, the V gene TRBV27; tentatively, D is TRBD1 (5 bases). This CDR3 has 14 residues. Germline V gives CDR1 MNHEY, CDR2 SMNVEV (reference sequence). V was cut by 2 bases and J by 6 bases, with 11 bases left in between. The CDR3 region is CASSLDRLGQPQHF. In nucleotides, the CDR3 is TGTGCCAGCAGTTTAGACAGATTAGGTCAGCCCCAGCATTTT.

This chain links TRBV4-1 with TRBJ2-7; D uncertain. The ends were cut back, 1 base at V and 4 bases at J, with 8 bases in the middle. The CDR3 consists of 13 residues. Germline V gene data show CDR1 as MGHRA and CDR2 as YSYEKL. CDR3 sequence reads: CASSQVGRYEQYF. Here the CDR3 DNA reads TGCGCCAGCAGCCAAGTCGGACGGTACGAGCAGTACTTC.

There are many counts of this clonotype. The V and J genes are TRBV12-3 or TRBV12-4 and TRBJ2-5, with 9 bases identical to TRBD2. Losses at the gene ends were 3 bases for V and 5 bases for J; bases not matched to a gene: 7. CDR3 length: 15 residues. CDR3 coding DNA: TGTGCCAGCAGTTTCTCTACTAGCGGGCGGGAGACCCAGTACTTC. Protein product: CASSFSTSGRETQYF.

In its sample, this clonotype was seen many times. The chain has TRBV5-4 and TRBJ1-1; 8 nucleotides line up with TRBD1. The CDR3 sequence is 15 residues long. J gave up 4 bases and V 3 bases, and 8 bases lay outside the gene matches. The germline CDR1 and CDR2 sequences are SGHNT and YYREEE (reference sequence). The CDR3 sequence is CASSSKQGGGTEAFF. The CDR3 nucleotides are TGTGCCAGCAGCTCTAAACAGGGGGGGGGCACTGAAGCTTTCTTT.

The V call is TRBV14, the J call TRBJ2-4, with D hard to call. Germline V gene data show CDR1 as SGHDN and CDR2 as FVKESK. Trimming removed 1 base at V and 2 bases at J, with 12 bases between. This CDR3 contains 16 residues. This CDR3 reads CASSQVDCITKNIQYF. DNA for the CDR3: TGTGCCAGCAGCCAAGTTGACTGTATAACCAAAAACATTCAGTACTTC.

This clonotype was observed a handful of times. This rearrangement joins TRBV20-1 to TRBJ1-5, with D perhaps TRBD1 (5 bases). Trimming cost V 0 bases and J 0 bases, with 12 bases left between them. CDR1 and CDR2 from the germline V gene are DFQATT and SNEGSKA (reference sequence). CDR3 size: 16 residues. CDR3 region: CSARDTSGRSNQPQHF. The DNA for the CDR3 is TGCAGTGCTAGAGATACCTCAGGGCGTAGCAATCAGCCCCAGCATTTT.

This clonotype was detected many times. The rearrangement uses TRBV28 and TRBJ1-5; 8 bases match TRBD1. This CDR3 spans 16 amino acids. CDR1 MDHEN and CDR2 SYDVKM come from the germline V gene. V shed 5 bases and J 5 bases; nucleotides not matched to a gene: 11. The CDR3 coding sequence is TGTGCCAGCAGTACCCTGGACAGGGAATGGGATCAGCCCCAGCATTTT. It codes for CASSTLDREWDQPQHF.

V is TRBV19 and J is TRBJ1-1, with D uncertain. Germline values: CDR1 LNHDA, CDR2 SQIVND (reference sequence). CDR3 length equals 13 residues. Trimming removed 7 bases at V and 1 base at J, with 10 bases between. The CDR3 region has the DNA TGTGCCAGTACCATCGCCACGAACACTGAAGCTTTCTTT. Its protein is CASTIATNTEAFF.

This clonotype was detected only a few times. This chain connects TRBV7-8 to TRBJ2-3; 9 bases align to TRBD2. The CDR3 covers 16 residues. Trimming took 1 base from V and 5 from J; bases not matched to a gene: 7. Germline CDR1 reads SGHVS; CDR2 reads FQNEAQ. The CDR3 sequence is CASSLDPAGGKDTQYF. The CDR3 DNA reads TGTGCCAGCAGCTTAGATCCAGCGGGAGGTAAAGATACGCAGTATTTT.

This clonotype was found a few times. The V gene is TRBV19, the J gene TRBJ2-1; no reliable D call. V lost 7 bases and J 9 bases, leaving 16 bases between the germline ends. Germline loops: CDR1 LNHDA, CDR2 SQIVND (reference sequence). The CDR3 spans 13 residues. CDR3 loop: CASTPATASEQFF. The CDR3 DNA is TGTGCCAGTACCCCTGCGACGGCTAGTGAGCAGTTCTTC.

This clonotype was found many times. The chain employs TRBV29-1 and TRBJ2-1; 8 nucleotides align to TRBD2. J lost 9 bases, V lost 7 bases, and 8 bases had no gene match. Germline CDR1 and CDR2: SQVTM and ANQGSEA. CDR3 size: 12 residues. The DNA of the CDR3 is TGCAGCGCCGGTCCGGCGGGAGGTGAGCAGTTCTTC. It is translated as CSAGPAGGEQFF.

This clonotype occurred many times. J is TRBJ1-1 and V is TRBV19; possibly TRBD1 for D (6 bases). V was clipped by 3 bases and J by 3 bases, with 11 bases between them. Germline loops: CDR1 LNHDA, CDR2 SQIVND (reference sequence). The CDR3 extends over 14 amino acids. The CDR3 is CASSMGGRHTEAFF. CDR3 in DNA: TGTGCCAGTAGTATGGGGGGGCGTCACACTGAAGCTTTCTTT.

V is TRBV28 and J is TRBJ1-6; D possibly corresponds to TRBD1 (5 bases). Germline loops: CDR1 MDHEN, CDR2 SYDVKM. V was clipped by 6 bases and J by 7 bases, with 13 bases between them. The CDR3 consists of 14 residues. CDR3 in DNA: TGTGCCAGCAGAGCCGGGACGGGGAATTCACCCCTCCACTTT. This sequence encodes CASRAGTGNSPLHF.

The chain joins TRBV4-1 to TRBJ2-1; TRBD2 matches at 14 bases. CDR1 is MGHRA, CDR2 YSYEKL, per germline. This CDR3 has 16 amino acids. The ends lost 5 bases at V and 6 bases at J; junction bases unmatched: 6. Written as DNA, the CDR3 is TGCGCCAGCAGCGGACGGGGGACTAGCGGGAGCAATGAGCAGTTCTTC. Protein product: CASSGRGTSGSNEQFF.

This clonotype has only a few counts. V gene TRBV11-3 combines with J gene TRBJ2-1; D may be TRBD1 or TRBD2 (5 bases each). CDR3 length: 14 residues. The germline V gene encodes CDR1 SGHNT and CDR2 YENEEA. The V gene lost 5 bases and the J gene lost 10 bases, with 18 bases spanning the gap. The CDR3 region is CASSLGPSTTEQFF. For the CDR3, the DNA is TGTGCCAGCAGCCTGGGACCATCCACTACAGAGCAGTTCTTC.

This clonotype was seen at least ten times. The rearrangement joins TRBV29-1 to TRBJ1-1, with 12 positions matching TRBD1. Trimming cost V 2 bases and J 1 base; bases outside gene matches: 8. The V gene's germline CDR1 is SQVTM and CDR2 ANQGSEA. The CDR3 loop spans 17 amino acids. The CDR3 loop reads CSVEIRDRGRKNTEAFF. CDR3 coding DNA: TGCAGCGTTGAAATCCGGGACAGGGGGCGAAAGAACACTGAAGCTTTCTTT.

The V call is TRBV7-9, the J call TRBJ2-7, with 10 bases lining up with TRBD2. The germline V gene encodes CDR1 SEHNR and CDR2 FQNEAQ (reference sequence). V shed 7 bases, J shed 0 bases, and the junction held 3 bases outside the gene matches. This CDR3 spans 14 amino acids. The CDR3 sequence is CASTLAGVSYEQYF. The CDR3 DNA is TGTGCCAGCACCCTAGCGGGAGTCTCCTACGAGCAGTACTTC.

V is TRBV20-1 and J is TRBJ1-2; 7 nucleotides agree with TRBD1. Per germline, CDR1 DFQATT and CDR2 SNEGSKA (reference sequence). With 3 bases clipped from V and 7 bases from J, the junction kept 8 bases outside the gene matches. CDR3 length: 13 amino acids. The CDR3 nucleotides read TGCAGTGCTAGTCCAGGGGGTGATGGTGGCTACACCTTC. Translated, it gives CSASPGGDGGYTF.

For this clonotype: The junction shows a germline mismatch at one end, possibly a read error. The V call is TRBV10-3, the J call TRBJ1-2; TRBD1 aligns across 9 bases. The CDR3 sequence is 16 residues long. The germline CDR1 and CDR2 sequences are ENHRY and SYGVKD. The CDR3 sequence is CAISVGGQGGYYGCTF. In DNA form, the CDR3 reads TGTGCCATCAGTGTTGGGGGACAGGGAGGTTACTATGGCTGCACCTTC.